This T cell receptor (beta chain) derives from a study of OX40 agonist ivuxolimab in advanced cancers. Study overall: Patients received intravenous ivuxolimab every 2 weeks at 0.01 to 10 mg/kg.

Assay used: immunoSEQ multiplex PCR; TCRdb lists only in-frame clones, some missing. The sample has about 55,000 clones, more than 75% seen once. The V gene lost 3 bases and the J gene lost 5 bases, with 12 bases spanning the gap. The CDR3 sequence is 14 residues long. The germline gives CDR1 MNHEY, CDR2 SMNVEV (reference sequence). Overall study findings and caveats: Expanded clones were, on average, more numerous in CD8+ T cells than in CD4+.

With regard to this clone: Antigen specificity is unknown.

The TCR sequence derives from an adult with an advanced solid tumor such as melanoma, head and neck, liver or kidney cancer. Source: CD4+ or CD8+ T cells sorted from blood, taken in a trial of the OX40 agonist ivuxolimab. The rearrangement uses TRBV27 and TRBJ2-3; the D is unclear. CDR3 nucleotides: TGTGCCAGCAGTTTTTACTCGCACGGAGATACGCAGTATTTT. Its translation is CASSFYSHGDTQYF.